This TCR beta chain appears in the sequencing data of a study of T cells in localized non-small cell lung cancer. Findings and caveats of the study: Compared with tumor, uninvolved adjacent lung displayed greater T cell clonality, ranking highest overall. Heterogeneity cannot be ruled out, as sequencing used one tumor region only. In the blood, greater T cell density corresponded to longer overall survival. The appearance of a median roughly 56 of the top 100 tumor clones was seen in adjacent lung.

Of note for this clone: What it binds is not known.

CDR1 is LNHDA, CDR2 SQIVND, per germline (reference sequence). Trimming left V 4 bases short and J 2 bases short, with 18 bases between. This CDR3 spans 16 amino acids. Generated by immunoSEQ multiplex PCR, the TCRdb table keeps only in-frame clones and is missing some. The sample has around 50,000 clones; around 87% are singletons. The sequencing used PBMCs, collected before any cancer treatment. The clonotype was recovered from a female donor with stage II lung adenocarcinoma. The chain is built from TRBV19 and TRBJ2-7; no definite D call. The CDR3 region is CASSTPLGEKTYEQYF. The CDR3 DNA is TGTGCCAGTAGTACACCCCTTGGAGAGAAAACCTACGAGCAGTACTTC.